The 18 T cell receptor beta chains presented below share a single source sample, sequenced in a study of a mutant IDH1 vaccine in newly diagnosed glioma. Libraries were prepared by immunoSEQ multiplex PCR; TCRdb keeps only in-frame clonotypes and omits some of them. The data show around 58,000 clones, around 80% seen once. Antigen specificity for these receptors is unknown. Time point here: week 5, during vaccination. Topical imiquimod accompanied each vaccine dose, which consisted of 300 ug of mutant IDH1 20-mer peptide. Sequences were derived from PBMCs, sampled from a glioma patient whose treatment included an IDH1 peptide vaccine. Receptors were obtained from a man younger than 45 with glioma.

CDR3 nucleotide sequence: TGCGCCAGCAGCCACCCACTAGCGGGGGGAAACAATGAGCAGTTCTTC. This gives the protein CASSHPLAGGNNEQFF. V gene TRBV4-1 combines with J gene TRBJ2-1, with 12 bases lining up with TRBD2. Germline V gene lookup returns CDR1 MGHRA and CDR2 YSYEKL. V lost 3 bases, J lost 5 bases, and 5 bases stayed unmatched. This CDR3 spans 16 amino acids.

The chain joins TRBV5-1 to TRBJ1-1; 8 bases fit TRBD1. Germline-derived CDR1 and CDR2 are SGHRS and YFSETQ. The CDR3 covers 15 residues. V lost 1 base to trimming and J lost 5 bases; unmatched junction nucleotides: 7. Here the CDR3 reads CASSLLTGVGTEAFF. DNA for the CDR3: TGCGCCAGCAGCTTGTTGACAGGGGTAGGGACTGAAGCTTTCTTT. The full variable domain, rest sourced from reference TRBV5-1 and TRBJ1-1, is KAGVTQTPRYLIKTRGQQVTLSCSPISGHRSVSWYQQTPGQGLQFLFEYFSETQRNKGNFPGRFSGRQFSNSRSEMNVSTLELGDSALYLCASSLLTGVGTEAFFGQGTRLTVV.

V and J are TRBV6-6 and TRBJ2-5; D is unclear. CDR1 and CDR2 (germline): MNHNY, SVGAGI (reference sequence). This CDR3 comprises 13 residues. Between the trimmed V and J ends, which lost 8 bases and 2 bases, there was a span of 12 bases. The CDR3 DNA reads TGTGCCAGCGAACCGGGCGGTCAAGAGACCCAGTACTTC. The encoded protein is CASEPGGQETQYF.

This chain connects TRBV6-5 to TRBJ2-1, with D possibly being TRBD1 or TRBD2 (5 bases each). V gave up 2 bases and J gave up 9 bases, with 14 bases separating them. Germline lookup yields CDR1 MNHEY and CDR2 SVGAGI. This CDR3 is 14 amino acids long. The CDR3 region has the DNA TGTGCCAGCAGTTACGGGACCGGACTGAGTGAGCAGTTCTTC. Translating it yields CASSYGTGLSEQFF.

The V gene is TRBV5-1, the J gene TRBJ2-3; D is undetermined. The CDR3 is made up of 11 amino acids. Trimming left V 2 bases short and J 4 bases short, with 2 bases between. Germline V lookup: CDR1 SGHRS, CDR2 YFSETQ. The CDR3 sequence is CASSFADTQYF. The DNA of the CDR3 is TGCGCCAGCAGCTTTGCAGATACGCAGTATTTT.

The chain uses TRBV28 and TRBJ1-2; D unclear. In germline, CDR1 is MDHEN, CDR2 SYDVKM. Trimming took 6 bases from V and 3 from J, leaving 11 bases between them. CDR3 size: 13 residues. The CDR3 DNA sequence: TGTGCCAGCAGGACAAAGGATTACTATGGCTACACCTTC. It is translated as CASRTKDYYGYTF.

The chain carries TRBV7-8 and TRBJ2-5; D may be TRBD1 or TRBD2 (5 bases each). The V end lost 5 bases, the J end lost 4 bases, and 17 bases lay between the germline ends. Germline V gene sequence: CDR1 SGHVS, CDR2 FQNEAQ. The CDR3 is made up of 15 amino acids. CDR3 nucleotide sequence: TGTGCCAGCAGCCCACCGGGACCTGAGGGAGAGACCCAGTACTTC. Its protein is CASSPPGPEGETQYF.

V gene TRBV15 combines with J gene TRBJ2-3; D is possibly TRBD1 (6 bases). This CDR3 contains 17 residues. Germline values: CDR1 LNHNV, CDR2 YYDKDF (reference sequence). Trimming cost V 5 bases and J 0 bases, with 18 bases left between them. The CDR3 is CATSGYRVLASTDTQYF. DNA of the CDR3: TGTGCCACCAGCGGGTACAGGGTGTTGGCTAGCACAGATACGCAGTATTTT.

V and J are TRBV7-1 and TRBJ1-3; no reliable D call. TRBV7-1 is an ORF for which the function is uncertain. CDR3 length equals 16 residues. The ends were cut back, 5 bases at V and 0 bases at J, with 14 bases in the middle. The CDR3 loop reads CASSQPDGVSGNTIYF. In nucleotides, the CDR3 is TGTGCCAGCAGCCAACCGGACGGAGTCTCTGGAAACACCATATATTTT.

The chain has TRBV7-6 and TRBJ2-5; 7 bases agree with TRBD1. The ends lost 2 bases at V and 4 bases at J; junction bases unmatched: 7. There are 15 residues in the CDR3. Germline V lookup: CDR1 SGHVS, CDR2 FNYEAQ. CDR3 nucleotides: TGTGCCAGCAGCTTAAACAGGGGTAATGGAGAGACCCAGTACTTC. Translated: CASSLNRGNGETQYF.

This clone was counted once. The rearrangement uses TRBV30 and TRBJ2-3; D may be TRBD2 (6 bases). CDR1 and CDR2 from the germline V gene are GTSNPN and SVGIG (reference sequence). V lost 2 bases, J lost 6 bases, and 18 bases lay in between. This CDR3 is built from 15 residues. The CDR3 protein is CAWSIRGIRRDTQYF. CDR3 DNA: TGTGCCTGGAGTATTCGCGGGATTCGTCGGGATACGCAGTATTTT.

The table lists this clone with a count of one. The rearrangement links TRBV5-1 to TRBJ1-1, with TRBD1 matching over 7 bases. Germline trimming cut 1 base from V and 4 bases from J; bases unmatched to any gene: 19. This CDR3 contains 19 residues. Looked up from germline, CDR1 is SGHRS and CDR2 is YFSETQ. The CDR3 loop is CASSLLAGRAGGLPTEAFF. CDR3 nucleotide sequence: TGCGCCAGCAGCTTGCTTGCCGGAAGGGCAGGGGGTCTTCCCACTGAAGCTTTCTTT.

The chain carries TRBV5-1 and TRBJ1-6; tentatively, D is TRBD1 (6 bases). CDR1 is SGHRS, CDR2 YFSETQ, per germline. The germline V and J ends were trimmed by 5 bases and 4 bases, with 13 bases remaining between them. The CDR3 has 15 residues. DNA of the CDR3: TGCGCCAGCAGGGGGACGACAGGATATAATTCACCCCTCCACTTT. It translates to CASRGTTGYNSPLHF. Supplemented by reference TRBV5-1 and TRBJ1-6, the full variable domain reads KAGVTQTPRYLIKTRGQQVTLSCSPISGHRSVSWYQQTPGQGLQFLFEYFSETQRNKGNFPGRFSGRQFSNSRSEMNVSTLELGDSALYLCASRGTTGYNSPLHFGNGTRLTVT.

The sample holds a few counts of this clone. V gene TRBV21-1 combines with J gene TRBJ2-3. TRBV21-1 has pseudogene status. CDR3 length: 15 amino acids. The CDR3 reads CASSTRDGFTDTQYF. The CDR3 nucleotides are TGTGCCAGCAGCACCCGGGACGGATTCACAGATACGCAGTATTTT.

This chain uses TRBV19 with TRBJ2-6; the match to TRBD2 covers 13 bases. Germline CDR1 and CDR2: LNHDA and SQIVND (reference sequence). The CDR3 is 19 amino acids. Trimming removed 3 bases from V and 0 bases from J; junction bases left unmatched: 5. This CDR3 reads CASSIDRLAGGSGANVLTF. In nucleotides, the CDR3 is TGTGCCAGTAGTATTGACCGACTAGCGGGGGGCTCTGGGGCCAACGTCCTGACTTTC.

In its sample, this clone was seen once. CDR3 region: CASSQGWVGGETQYF. In DNA, the CDR3 is TGTGCCAGCAGCCAAGGCTGGGTCGGGGGAGAGACCCAGTACTTC. The gene calls are TRBV14 and TRBJ2-5; a weak D match, TRBD2 (6 bases). The germline V gene encodes CDR1 SGHDN and CDR2 FVKESK. This CDR3 comprises 15 residues. V shed 1 base and J shed 4 bases, with 13 bases lying between them.

The genes are TRBV4-1 and TRBJ2-3, with a tentative D call TRBD1 (6 bases). The CDR3 sequence is 15 residues long. Germline CDR1 and CDR2: MGHRA and YSYEKL. Trimming removed 0 bases at V and 2 bases at J, with 9 bases between. The CDR3 DNA follows: TGCGCCAGCAGCCAAGATCAGGGGTTCACAGATACGCAGTATTTT. Translation gives CASSQDQGFTDTQYF.

This chain connects TRBV30 to TRBJ2-6, with D perhaps TRBD1 (5 bases). The germline V gene has CDR1 GTSNPN and CDR2 SVGIG (reference sequence). V lost 5 bases and J 0 bases, leaving 20 bases between the germline ends. The CDR3 runs 18 residues. CDR3 sequence: CAWHSKGFLISGANVLTF. The CDR3, as DNA: TGTGCCTGGCATTCAAAGGGGTTCCTGATCTCTGGGGCCAACGTCCTGACTTTC.